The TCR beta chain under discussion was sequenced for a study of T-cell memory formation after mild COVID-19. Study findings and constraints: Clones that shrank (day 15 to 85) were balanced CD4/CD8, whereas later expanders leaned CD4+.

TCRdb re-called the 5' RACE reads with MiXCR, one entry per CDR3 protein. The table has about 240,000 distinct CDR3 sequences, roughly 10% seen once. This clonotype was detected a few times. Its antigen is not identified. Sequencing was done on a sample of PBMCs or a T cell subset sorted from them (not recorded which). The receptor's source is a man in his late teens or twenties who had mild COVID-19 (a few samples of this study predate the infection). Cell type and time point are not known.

CDR3 sequence reads: CASSVGGSTEAFF. CDR3 sequence (DNA): TGTGCCAGCAGCGTAGGAGGGTCCACTGAAGCTTTCTTT. The V call is TRBV9, the J call TRBJ1-1; D unclear. The germline CDR1 and CDR2 sequences are SGDLS and YYNGEE. CDR3 length: 13 amino acids. V lost 0 bases and J 4 bases, leaving 7 bases between the germline ends.